These 32 T cell receptor delta chains were all obtained from the same sample, sequenced in a study of gamma-delta chains in newborns, infants, children. TCRdb repeated clone calling on the reads with CATT. The table shows around 11,000 delta-chain clones, with around 3.5% occurring only once. The sequenced material came from blood. The receptors come from a child who was a newborn, infant or young child, either healthy, febrile or measles-vaccinated (not recorded which).

This clone was recorded a few times. The same CDR3 can be traced to other DNA sequences in this sample. The chain links TRDV2 to TRDJ1; 8 bases fit TRDD3. Trimming removed 0 bases from V and 11 bases from J; junction bases left unmatched: 19. Germline-derived CDR1 and CDR2 are GEAIGNYY and EKD. This CDR3 comprises 17 residues. The CDR3 loop reads CACDTLPRRDTRGQLIF. In DNA form, the CDR3 reads TGTGCCTGTGACACCCTTCCTCGGCGGGATACGCGCGGTCAGCTCATCTTT.

This clone was recorded a few times. With a much larger clone just one base away, this may be a read error. The chain joins TRDV2 to TRDJ1; D gene uncertain. CDR1 is GEAIGNYY and CDR2 is EKD in the germline V gene. The germline V and J ends were trimmed by 3 bases and 2 bases, with 12 bases remaining between them. This CDR3 is built from 14 residues. This CDR3 is CACDAAGATDKLIF. Here the CDR3 DNA reads TGTGCCTGTGACGCCGCCGGGGCAACCGATAAACTCATCTTT.

Sample share makes this clone medium-sized (0.01 to 0.1%). V is TRDV1 and J is TRDJ2; D call uncertain. This CDR3 spans 14 amino acids. V lost 1 base, J lost 2 bases, and 5 bases lay in between. Germline assignment: CDR1 TSWWSYY and CDR2 QGS. CDR3 region: CALGEPYLTAQLFF. The CDR3 DNA follows: TGTGCTCTTGGGGAACCTTACTTGACAGCACAACTCTTCTTT.

The rearrangement uses TRDV2 and TRDJ1; D is unclear. Germline loops: CDR1 GEAIGNYY, CDR2 EKD. Deletions cut 1 base from V and 0 bases from J, with 17 bases between. The CDR3 is made up of 17 amino acids. The DNA of the CDR3 is TGTGCCTGTGACACGATTGGCGGCCAAAGGTACACCGATAAACTCATCTTT. Translating it yields CACDTIGGQRYTDKLIF.

This chain uses TRDV3 with TRDJ3; 13 bases align to TRDD3. This CDR3 is 19 amino acids long. After removal of 3 bases from V and 2 bases from J, the junction contained 10 bases not matched to a gene. Germline loops: CDR1 TVYSNPD, CDR2 GDNSRS (reference sequence). CDR3 sequence: CAFSTGGYGYTWDTRQMFF. The CDR3 DNA follows: TGTGCCTTCAGTACTGGGGGATACGGCTATACCTGGGACACCCGACAGATGTTTTTC.

Points on this clone: The germline gene is not matched at one end of the junction; a read error may be the cause. The same CDR3 can be traced to other DNA sequences in this sample. The J gene is TRDJ1, the V gene TRDV2; 11 bases match TRDD3. This CDR3 is 18 amino acids long. Per germline, CDR1 GEAIGNYY and CDR2 EKD. CDR3 nucleotide sequence: TGTGCCTGTGAGCGTACCTTACCGACCCTGGGGGATACCGATAAACTTATCTTT. Protein sequence: CACERTLPTLGDTDKLIF.

The table lists this clone with a few counts. A junction boundary mismatches the germline segment, possibly from a read error. The J gene is TRDJ1, the V gene TRDV1; 9 bases agree with TRDD2. Germline values: CDR1 TSWWSYY, CDR2 QGS. CDR3 length: 22 amino acids. In DNA, the CDR3 is TGCGCTCTTGGGGAAGGGAGAACCTTCCTACGATTGATGGGGGAGATAACCGATAAACTCATCTTT. Protein: CALGEGRTFLRLMGEITDKLIF.

Only a few counts were recorded for this clone. The identical CDR3 is also encoded by other nucleotide sequences in the sample. The chain has TRDV1 and TRDJ1; possibly TRDD3 for D (5 bases). This CDR3 region has 17 residues. Germline V lookup: CDR1 TSWWSYY, CDR2 QGS. Trimming stripped 3 bases from V and 0 bases from J, with 17 bases between. CDR3 residues: CALGESPNLGYTDKLIF. The DNA for the CDR3 is TGTGCTCTTGGGGAGTCCCCGAATCTGGGATACACCGATAAACTCATCTTT.

In its sample, this clone was seen a few times. Compared with germline, one end of the junction differs, possibly owing to a read error. Other DNA sequences from this sample encode an identical CDR3 as well. The CDR3 bases are TGTGCCTGCGACACCTTACTGGGGGATCGAAGTGCAGGTAGCTCCTGGGACACCCGACAGATGTTTTTC. Its translation is CACDTLLGDRSAGSSWDTRQMFF. The chain combines TRDV2 with TRDJ3; TRDD3 matches 10 bases. The germline gives CDR1 GEAIGNYY, CDR2 EKD. The length of the CDR3 is 23 residues.

The rearrangement uses TRDV2 and TRDJ1; 8 bases are a match to TRDD3. TCRdb is silent on the J gene; assignment here came from matching the DNA to germline. V shed 1 base, J shed 0 bases, and the junction held 6 bases outside the gene matches. The CDR3 runs to 16 residues. In germline, CDR1 is GEAIGNYY, CDR2 EKD. In nucleotides, the CDR3 is TGTGCCTGTGACACAATCTTACTGGGGGACACCGATAAACTCATCTTT. Its protein product is CACDTILLGDTDKLIF.

The sample holds a few counts of this clone. The chain joins TRDV1 to TRDJ1; 9 positions agree with TRDD2. Germline V CDR1 and CDR2: TSWWSYY, QGS. J lost 3 bases, V lost 5 bases, and 22 bases had no gene match. The CDR3 totals 20 residues. CDR3 sequence reads: CALGNAFLLNLGEGADKLIF. The CDR3 DNA reads as TGTGCTCTTGGGAACGCCTTCCTACTTAATTTGGGGGAAGGGGCCGATAAACTCATCTTT.

Relative to its sample, this clone is medium-sized. The sample has other DNA sequences that encode this CDR3 too. The chain employs TRDV2 and TRDJ3; 10 nucleotides agree with TRDD3. Trimming removed 1 base from V and 0 bases from J; junction bases left unmatched: 8. The CDR3 has 20 amino acids. Germline CDR1 and CDR2: GEAIGNYY and EKD. The CDR3: CACDTGGYTGSSWDTRQMFF. As DNA, the CDR3 is TGTGCCTGTGACACTGGGGGATACACGGGAAGCTCCTGGGACACCCGACAGATGTTTTTC.

The CDR3 coding sequence is TGTGCTCTTGGGGATTCTCGTGTGGGGCCTACTAAACTCATCTTT. Amino acid sequence: CALGDSRVGPTKLIF. This chain connects TRDV1 to TRDJ1; D tentatively fits TRDD2 or TRDD3 (5 bases each). The CDR3 extends over 15 amino acids. Germline V gene sequence: CDR1 TSWWSYY, CDR2 QGS. V was clipped by 3 bases and J by 7 bases, with 18 bases between them.

This clone appeared a few times. The CDR3 protein is CALGVMGTSADRAQLFF. Written as DNA, the CDR3 is TGTGCTCTTGGGGTTATGGGTACCTCCGCGGACAGGGCACAACTCTTCTTT. The chain carries TRDV1 and TRDJ2, with D uncertain. The CDR3 length is 17 residues. Germline CDR1 and CDR2: TSWWSYY and QGS. V was clipped by 4 bases and J by 8 bases, with 23 bases between them.

The chain recombines TRDV2 with TRDJ3; maybe TRDD1 (5 bases). The CDR3 spans 18 residues. Trimming pared 0 bases from V and 0 bases from J, leaving 11 bases between. The V gene's germline CDR1 is GEAIGNYY and CDR2 EKD. CDR3 sequence (DNA): TGTGCCTGTGACACCGTACTGAATAGCTCCTGGGACACCCGACAGATGTTTTTC. Protein sequence: CACDTVLNSSWDTRQMFF.

Concerning this clone: At one of its ends the junction is not consistent with the germline gene, which may arise from a read error. This sample also contains other DNA sequences that code for the same CDR3. The chain recombines TRDV1 with TRDJ1, with D perhaps TRDD3 (6 bases). This CDR3 region has 20 residues. The germline V gene has CDR1 TSWWSYY and CDR2 QGS. The CDR3 sequence: CALGELGGETYGIGTDKLIF. The CDR3 DNA reads TGTGCTCTTGGGGAACTCGGGGGAGAGACCTACGGTATTGGGACCGATAAGCTCATCTTT.

This clone came up a few times. The genes are TRDV2 and TRDJ3; no definite D call. The length of the CDR3 is 19 residues. CDR1 GEAIGNYY and CDR2 EKD come from the germline V gene. The V end lost 3 bases, the J end lost 2 bases, and 19 bases lay between the germline ends. This CDR3 reads CACDRQRAAWTWDTRQMFF. CDR3 sequence (DNA): TGTGCCTGTGACCGCCAGCGGGCCGCTTGGACCTGGGACACCCGACAGATGTTTTTC.

This clone has a handful of counts. The genes are TRDV1 and TRDJ1; TRDD3 aligns across 8 bases. J gave up 10 bases and V 3 bases, and 40 bases lay outside the gene matches. CDR1 and CDR2 from the germline V gene are TSWWSYY and QGS. CDR3 length equals 24 residues. The CDR3 nucleotides are TGTGCTCTTGGGGATTTGAAGGCCTTCCAGCTGTCGTGGGATACGCGCCCACACAGCCCTAGACTCATCTTT. Its translation: CALGDLKAFQLSWDTRPHSPRLIF.

This clone appeared a single time. The chain links TRDV1 to TRDJ2; D possibly uses TRDD2 or TRDD3 (6 bases each). As TCRdb names no J gene, one was assigned here on the basis of a DNA match to germline. The CDR3 covers 22 residues. Germline CDR1 is TSWWSYY and CDR2 is QGS. V was pared by 3 bases and J by 1 base, with 30 bases between. The CDR3 coding sequence is TGTGCTCTTGGGGACCCGATCCTTCCGAGATGGGGGGTAGCTCGTTTGACAGCACAACTCTTCTTT. Translated: CALGDPILPRWGVARLTAQLFF.

By sample share, this clone is medium-sized (0.01 to 0.1%). Other DNA sequences in this sample translate to the same CDR3. V is TRDV2 and J is TRDJ2; D is uncertain. Looked up from germline, CDR1 is GEAIGNYY and CDR2 is EKD. This CDR3 has 15 amino acids. V lost 3 bases to trimming and J lost 0 bases, with 10 bases between them. CDR3 DNA sequence: TGTGCCTGTGACCGGGTCGGAGCTTTGACAGCACAACTCTTCTTT. Protein product: CACDRVGALTAQLFF.

The chain links TRDV2 to TRDJ1, with 8 bases lining up with TRDD3. This CDR3 contains 25 residues. From germline, CDR1 is GEAIGNYY and CDR2 EKD. Trimming at V came to 3 bases and at J to 0 bases, leaving 35 bases not matched to a gene. The CDR3 nucleotides are TGTGCCTGTGACCCCGTCAGTCCCCTCCACCAAATTACTGGGGGCCCCCAACTTCACACCGATAAACTCATCTTT. This encodes CACDPVSPLHQITGGPQLHTDKLIF.

This clone has just a few counts. The gene calls are TRDV1 and TRDJ1; 13 nucleotides align to TRDD3. Trimming at V came to 3 bases and at J to 3 bases, leaving 19 bases not matched to a gene. Germline CDR1 TSWWSYY, CDR2 QGS. The CDR3 contains 21 residues. The CDR3 spells CALGEGLPLPTGGYASDKLIF. DNA of the CDR3: TGTGCTCTTGGGGAGGGCCTTCCCCTCCCTACTGGGGGATACGCGTCCGATAAACTCATCTTT.

By sample fraction, this clone is medium-sized. The rearrangement uses TRDV1 and TRDJ1; TRDD3 matches 7 bases. From germline, CDR1 is TSWWSYY and CDR2 QGS. The CDR3 has 21 residues. With V trimmed by 4 bases and J by 1 base, 24 bases remained unmatched. In nucleotides, the CDR3 is TGTGCTCTTGGGGCAACAATCTTCCGCCCACTGGGGCGACCTCTCACCGATAAACTCATCTTT. Amino acid sequence: CALGATIFRPLGRPLTDKLIF.

A few counts support this clone. The chain employs TRDV2 and TRDJ3, with D maybe TRDD3 (6 bases). Germline V CDR1 and CDR2: GEAIGNYY, EKD. Trimming removed 0 bases at V and 0 bases at J, with 11 bases between. The CDR3 contains 18 residues. The CDR3 here is CACDTVGYTSWDTRQMFF. CDR3 coding DNA: TGTGCCTGTGACACCGTGGGATATACCTCCTGGGACACCCGACAGATGTTTTTC.

This clone was observed a few times. This chain links TRDV3 with TRDJ1; 8 nucleotides line up with TRDD3. The CDR3 covers 18 residues. V shed 0 bases and J 0 bases; nucleotides not matched to a gene: 15. Germline V CDR1 and CDR2: TVYSNPD, GDNSRS (reference sequence). CDR3 protein: CAFSFGGLGDLHTDKLIF. CDR3 coding DNA: TGTGCCTTTAGCTTCGGGGGGCTGGGGGACCTTCACACCGATAAACTCATCTTT.

CDR3 sequence: CAYDPISVLGDQAWDTRQMFF. Here the CDR3 DNA reads TGTGCCTACGACCCTATTTCCGTACTGGGGGATCAAGCCTGGGACACCCGACAGATGTTTTTC. The chain recombines TRDV2 with TRDJ3, with TRDD3 identical over 10 bases. With V trimmed by 8 bases and J by 2 bases, 20 bases remained unmatched. There are 21 residues in the CDR3. Per the germline V gene, CDR1 is GEAIGNYY and CDR2 is EKD.

Details on this clone: This CDR3 is also generated by other DNA sequences in the sample. The V and J genes are TRDV2 and TRDJ3; no clear D gene. This CDR3 spans 18 amino acids. Germline lookup yields CDR1 GEAIGNYY and CDR2 EKD. Trimming removed 0 bases from V and 1 base from J, with 12 bases in between. DNA for the CDR3: TGTGCCTGTGACACCGGAATGGCTTCTTCCTGGGACACCCGACAGATGTTTTTC. Translated: CACDTGMASSWDTRQMFF.

This clone has a handful of counts. The rearrangement links TRDV1 to TRDJ1; 7 bases are a match to TRDD3. This CDR3 contains 19 residues. V lost 0 bases to trimming and J lost 0 bases; unmatched junction nucleotides: 13. Germline CDR1 is TSWWSYY and CDR2 is QGS. This chain's CDR3 is CALGELFGMRGMYTDKLIF. In DNA, the CDR3 is TGTGCTCTTGGGGAACTCTTCGGCATGCGGGGGATGTACACCGATAAACTCATCTTT.

This clone was detected a few times. The genes are TRDV2 and TRDJ3, with 7 bases matching TRDD3. The CDR3 sequence is 18 residues long. With 8 bases clipped from V and 0 bases from J, the junction kept 12 bases outside the gene matches. The V gene's germline CDR1 is GEAIGNYY and CDR2 EKD. The CDR3 loop is CAFTVLGTSSWDTRQMFF. The CDR3 DNA reads as TGTGCCTTTACCGTACTGGGGACCAGCTCCTGGGACACCCGACAGATGTTTTTC.

This clone was observed a handful of times. The chain is built from TRDV2 and TRDJ3, with 11 bases fitting TRDD3. This CDR3 comprises 20 residues. Trimming took 0 bases from V and 0 from J; bases not matched to a gene: 6. Per the germline V gene, CDR1 is GEAIGNYY and CDR2 is EKD. In DNA, the CDR3 is TGTGCCTGTGACACCGTACTGGGGGATAAAAGCTCCTGGGACACCCGACAGATGTTTTTC. Its protein is CACDTVLGDKSSWDTRQMFF.

In regard to this clone: The junction does not match germline at one end; this may be a read error. V usage is TRDV1 and J usage is TRDJ1; 8 nucleotides align to TRDD3. Germline V gives CDR1 TSWWSYY, CDR2 QGS. This CDR3 spans 17 amino acids. DNA of the CDR3: TGTGCTCCTGGGGTACACTGGGGGTCCACGTACACCGATAAACTCATCTTT. It specifies CAPGVHWGSTYTDKLIF.

In the case of this clone: Other DNA sequences in the sample encode the same CDR3. J is TRDJ1 and V is TRDV1; D is possibly TRDD2 or TRDD3 (6 bases each). Germline CDR1 reads TSWWSYY; CDR2 reads QGS. V lost 1 base to trimming and J lost 5 bases, with 26 bases between them. This CDR3 spans 19 amino acids. This CDR3 reads CALGERHWASSLPTDKLIF. CDR3 DNA sequence: TGTGCTCTTGGGGAACGTCACTGGGCTTCCTCCCTTCCCACTGATAAACTCATCTTT.